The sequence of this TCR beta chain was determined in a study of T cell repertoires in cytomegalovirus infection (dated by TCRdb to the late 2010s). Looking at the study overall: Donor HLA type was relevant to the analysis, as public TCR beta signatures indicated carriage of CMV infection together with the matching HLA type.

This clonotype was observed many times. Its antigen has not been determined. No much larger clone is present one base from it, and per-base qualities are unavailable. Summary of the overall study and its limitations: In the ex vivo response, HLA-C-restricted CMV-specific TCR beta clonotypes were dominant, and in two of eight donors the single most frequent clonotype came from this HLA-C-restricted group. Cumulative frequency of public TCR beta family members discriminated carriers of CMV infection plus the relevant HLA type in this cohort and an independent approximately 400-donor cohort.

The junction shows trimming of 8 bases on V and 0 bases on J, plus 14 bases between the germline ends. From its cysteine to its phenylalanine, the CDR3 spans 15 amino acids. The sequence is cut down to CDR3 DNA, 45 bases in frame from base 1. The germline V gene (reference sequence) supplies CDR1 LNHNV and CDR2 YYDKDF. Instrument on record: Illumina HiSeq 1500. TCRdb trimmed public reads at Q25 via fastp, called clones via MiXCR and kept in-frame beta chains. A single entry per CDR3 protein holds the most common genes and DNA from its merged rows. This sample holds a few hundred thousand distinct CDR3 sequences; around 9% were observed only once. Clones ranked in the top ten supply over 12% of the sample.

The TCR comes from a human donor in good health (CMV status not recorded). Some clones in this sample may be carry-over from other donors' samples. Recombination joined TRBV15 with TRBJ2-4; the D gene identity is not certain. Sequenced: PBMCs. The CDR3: CATGEHGTAKNIQYF. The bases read TGTGCCACCGGTGAACACGGAACAGCCAAAAACATTCAGTACTTC.